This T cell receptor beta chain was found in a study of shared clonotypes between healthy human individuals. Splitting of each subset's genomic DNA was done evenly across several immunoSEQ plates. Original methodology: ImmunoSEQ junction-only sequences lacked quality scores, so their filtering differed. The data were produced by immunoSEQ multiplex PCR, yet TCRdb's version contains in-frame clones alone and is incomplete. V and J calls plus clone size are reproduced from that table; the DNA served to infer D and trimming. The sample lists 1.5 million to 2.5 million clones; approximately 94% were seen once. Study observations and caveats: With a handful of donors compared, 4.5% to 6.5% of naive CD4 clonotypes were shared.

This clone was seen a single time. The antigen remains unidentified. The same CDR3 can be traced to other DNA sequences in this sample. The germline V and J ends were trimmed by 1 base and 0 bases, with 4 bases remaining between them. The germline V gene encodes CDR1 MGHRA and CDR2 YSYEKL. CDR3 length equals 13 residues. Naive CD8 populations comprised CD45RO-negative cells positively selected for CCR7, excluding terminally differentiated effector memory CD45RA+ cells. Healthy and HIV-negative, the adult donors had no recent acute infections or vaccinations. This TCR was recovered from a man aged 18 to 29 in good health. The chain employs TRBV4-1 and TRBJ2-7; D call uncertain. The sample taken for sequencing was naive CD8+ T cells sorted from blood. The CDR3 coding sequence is TGCGCCAGCAGCCAAGCGCCCTCCTACGAGCAGTACTTC. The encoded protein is CASSQAPSYEQYF.